Described below is a single T cell receptor beta chain sequence and its context. Its antigen is currently unknown. Template switching added a universal primer binding site, and final cDNA carried unique molecular identifiers. One entry per CDR3 protein, called by TCRdb with MiXCR from the 5' RACE reads. The profile shows around 650,000 distinct CDR3 sequences, roughly 7.2% of them singletons. The data originate from a study of identical twins. Study-wide results and limits: Recombination models fit unrelated individuals' TCR alpha sharing but underestimated twins'. While abundant cord blood beta clonotypes carried fewer insertions, memory repertoires showed no such pattern. Out-of-frame alpha sequences shared by twins were enriched for low generation probability.

The V end was cut by 7 bases, the J end by 4 bases, with 14 bases between. This CDR3 has 14 amino acids. These data were likewise used in another study, on yellow fever vaccine responses in identical twins.

The sample was PBMCs. This sequence originates from a woman younger than 30 in good health. The chain carries TRBV12-3 or TRBV12-4 and TRBJ1-5, with D uncertain. The CDR3, as DNA: TGTGCCAGCACCCCCTCTGGACCTAATCAGCCCCAGCATTTT. Translated, it gives CASTPSGPNQPQHF.